This record covers a single T cell receptor beta chain. As yet, its antigen is unknown. V gave up 8 bases and J gave up 1 base, with 8 bases separating them. Germline V gene data show CDR1 as ENHRY and CDR2 as SYGVKD. The CDR3 runs 13 residues. Indicated treatment: roughly 20 received Ad26.COV2.S at low or high dose, single or two shots; 5 received placebo; per-sample allocation not given. At day 63 after the first vaccine or placebo injection, samples were drawn. Only in-frame clones appear in the TCRdb table, and some are missing; sequencing was by immunoSEQ multiplex PCR. The table has about half a million clones, about 89% seen once. The sample is drawn from a study of Ad26.COV2.S vaccination and SARS-CoV-2 variants. Findings and limits, study-wide: Recipients given vaccine exceeded placebo recipients in spike-specific TCR breadth.

This chain uses TRBV10-3 with TRBJ2-2; D remains ambiguous. The TCR was taken from a person between 18 and 65 years old who received the Ad26.COV2.S COVID-19 vaccine or a placebo. This material consisted of peripheral blood, taken in a trial of Ad26.COV2.S vaccine versus placebo. Written as DNA, the CDR3 is TGTGCCATCTCGGCCGGGAACACCGGGGAGCTGTTTTTT. Translated, it gives CAISAGNTGELFF.